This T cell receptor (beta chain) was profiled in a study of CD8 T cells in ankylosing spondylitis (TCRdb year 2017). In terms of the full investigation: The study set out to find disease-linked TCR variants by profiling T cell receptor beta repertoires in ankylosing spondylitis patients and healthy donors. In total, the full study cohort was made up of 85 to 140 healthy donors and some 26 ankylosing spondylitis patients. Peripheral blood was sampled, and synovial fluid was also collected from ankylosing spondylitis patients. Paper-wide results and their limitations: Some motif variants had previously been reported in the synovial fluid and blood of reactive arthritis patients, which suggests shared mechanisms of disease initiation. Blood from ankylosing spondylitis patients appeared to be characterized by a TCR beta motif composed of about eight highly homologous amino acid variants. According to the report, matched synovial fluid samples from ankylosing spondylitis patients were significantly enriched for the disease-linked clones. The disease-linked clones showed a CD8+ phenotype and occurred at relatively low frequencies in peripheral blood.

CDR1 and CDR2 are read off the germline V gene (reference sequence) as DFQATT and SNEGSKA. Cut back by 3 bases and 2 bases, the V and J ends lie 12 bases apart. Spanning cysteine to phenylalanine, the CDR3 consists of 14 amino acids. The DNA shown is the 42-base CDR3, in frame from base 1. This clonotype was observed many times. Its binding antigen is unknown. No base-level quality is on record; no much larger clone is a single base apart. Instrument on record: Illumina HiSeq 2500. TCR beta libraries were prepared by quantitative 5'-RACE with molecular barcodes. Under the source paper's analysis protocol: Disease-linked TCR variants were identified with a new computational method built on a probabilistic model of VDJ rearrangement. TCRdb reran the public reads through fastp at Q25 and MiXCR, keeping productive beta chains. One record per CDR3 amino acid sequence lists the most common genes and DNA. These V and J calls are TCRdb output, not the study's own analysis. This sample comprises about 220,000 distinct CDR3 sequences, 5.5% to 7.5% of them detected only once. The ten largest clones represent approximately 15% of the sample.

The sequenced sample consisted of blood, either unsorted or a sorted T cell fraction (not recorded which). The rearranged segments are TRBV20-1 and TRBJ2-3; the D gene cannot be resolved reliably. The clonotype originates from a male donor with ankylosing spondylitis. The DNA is TGCAGTGCTAGCGATTGGTTGGACACAGATACGCAGTATTTT. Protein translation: CSASDWLDTDTQYF.